Each of the 9 T cell receptor beta chains below was sequenced from the same sample in a study of blood T cell repertoires in COVID-19. The data were produced by immunoSEQ multiplex PCR, yet TCRdb's version contains in-frame clones alone and is incomplete. This sample has 110,000 or so clones, with around 83% found just once. The sample consisted of peripheral blood. The receptors stem from a woman aged 55 to 70 with COVID-19, enrolled during active disease.

This clone was picked up one time. V gene TRBV3-1 (or the pseudogene TRBV3-2) combines with J gene TRBJ1-1; D uncertain. The CDR3 is made up of 13 amino acids. From germline, CDR1 is LGHDT and CDR2 YNNKEL (reference sequence). V lost 6 bases and J 1 base, leaving 9 bases between the germline ends. The CDR3 nucleotides read TGTGCCAGCAGTCGGACTTCGAACACTGAAGCTTTCTTT. Translation gives CASSRTSNTEAFF.

This clone was detected a few times. This chain's CDR3 is CASSIRTGRFSGNTIYF. In nucleotides, the CDR3 is TGTGCCAGCAGCATAAGAACAGGGCGCTTCTCTGGAAACACCATATATTTT. V is TRBV5-8 and J is TRBJ1-3; TRBD1 might be the D (6 bases). CDR1 and CDR2 from the germline V gene are SGHTS and YDEGEE. The CDR3 contains 17 residues. The V end was cut by 4 bases, the J end by 0 bases, with 17 bases between. Combining the CDR3 with reference TRBV5-8 and TRBJ1-3 gives the whole variable domain EAGVTQSPTHLIKTRGQQATLRCSPISGHTSVYWYQQALGLGLQFLLWYDEGEERNRGNFPPRFSGRQFPNYSSELNVNALELEDSALYLCASSIRTGRFSGNTIYFGEGSWLTVV.

This chain links TRBV5-1 with TRBJ1-1; 8 bases line up with TRBD1. The CDR3 runs 14 residues. The V segment lost 4 bases and the J segment 1 base; nucleotides outside the gene matches: 3. From germline, CDR1 is SGHRS and CDR2 YFSETQ. Here the CDR3 DNA reads TGCGCCAGCAGCATCGGGACAGGGAACACTGAAGCTTTCTTT. It translates to CASSIGTGNTEAFF.

The chain has TRBV12-3 or TRBV12-4 and TRBJ2-7; 10 nucleotides match TRBD1. The CDR3 runs 13 residues. V lost 8 bases, J lost 6 bases, and 7 bases stayed unmatched. CDR3 in amino acids: CASLSRDRGEQYF. The CDR3 DNA reads TGTGCCAGCTTAAGCCGGGACAGGGGCGAGCAGTACTTC.

This clone was seen a handful of times. The V and J genes are TRBV6-5 and TRBJ2-7; D unresolved. Germline values: CDR1 MNHEY, CDR2 SVGAGI. The CDR3 loop spans 13 amino acids. Trimming pared 5 bases from V and 2 bases from J, leaving 10 bases between. The CDR3 protein is CASSNSPPYEQYF. CDR3 coding DNA: TGTGCCAGCAGTAATAGCCCCCCCTACGAGCAGTACTTC.

The chain carries TRBV5-1 and TRBJ1-1; 7 nucleotides match TRBD1. CDR1 is SGHRS, CDR2 YFSETQ, per germline. This CDR3 is built from 14 residues. V was pared by 0 bases and J by 6 bases, with 5 bases of the junction left unmatched. As DNA, the CDR3 is TGCGCCAGCAGCTTGGACAGGGGAGATTCTGAAGCTTTCTTT. Protein: CASSLDRGDSEAFF.

This sequence joins TRBV7-2 and TRBJ2-1, with 15 bases that match TRBD2. With V trimmed by 5 bases and J by 3 bases, 11 bases remained unmatched. CDR3 size: 19 residues. The germline gives CDR1 SGHTA, CDR2 FQGNSA. Here the CDR3 reads CASSQGGLAGGMIYNEQFF. As DNA, the CDR3 is TGTGCCAGCAGCCAGGGTGGACTAGCGGGGGGGATGATCTACAATGAGCAGTTCTTC.

The chain carries TRBV6-2 or TRBV6-3 and TRBJ1-4, with a possible D match to TRBD1 (6 bases). Trimming cost V 1 base and J 6 bases, with 18 bases left between them. Germline loops: CDR1 MNHEY, CDR2 SVGEGT. The CDR3 runs to 17 residues. The CDR3 DNA reads TGTGCCAGCAGTTACTGGACCCCGGCAGGGGTCGATGAAAAACTGTTTTTT. This sequence encodes CASSYWTPAGVDEKLFF.

The genes are TRBV6-5 and TRBJ1-2; maybe TRBD1 (5 bases). The CDR3 loop spans 13 amino acids. The germline V gene encodes CDR1 MNHEY and CDR2 SVGAGI. V lost 10 bases to trimming and J lost 3 bases, with 15 bases between them. The CDR3 here is CATFRSGHYGYTF. CDR3 nucleotides: TGTGCCACCTTCCGGTCAGGGCACTATGGCTACACCTTC.